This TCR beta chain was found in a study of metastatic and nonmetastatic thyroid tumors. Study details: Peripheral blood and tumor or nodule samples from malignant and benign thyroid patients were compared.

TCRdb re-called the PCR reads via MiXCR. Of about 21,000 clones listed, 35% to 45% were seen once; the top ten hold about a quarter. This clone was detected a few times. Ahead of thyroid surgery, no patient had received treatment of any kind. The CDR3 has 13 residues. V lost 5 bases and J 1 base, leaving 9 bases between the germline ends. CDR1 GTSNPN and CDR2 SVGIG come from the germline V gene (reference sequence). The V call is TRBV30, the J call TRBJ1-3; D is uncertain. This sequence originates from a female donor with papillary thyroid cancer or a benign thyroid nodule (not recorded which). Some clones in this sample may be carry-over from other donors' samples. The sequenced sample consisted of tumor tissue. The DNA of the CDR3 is TGTGCCTGGTCGACACAATCTGGAAACACCATATATTTT. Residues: CAWSTQSGNTIYF.